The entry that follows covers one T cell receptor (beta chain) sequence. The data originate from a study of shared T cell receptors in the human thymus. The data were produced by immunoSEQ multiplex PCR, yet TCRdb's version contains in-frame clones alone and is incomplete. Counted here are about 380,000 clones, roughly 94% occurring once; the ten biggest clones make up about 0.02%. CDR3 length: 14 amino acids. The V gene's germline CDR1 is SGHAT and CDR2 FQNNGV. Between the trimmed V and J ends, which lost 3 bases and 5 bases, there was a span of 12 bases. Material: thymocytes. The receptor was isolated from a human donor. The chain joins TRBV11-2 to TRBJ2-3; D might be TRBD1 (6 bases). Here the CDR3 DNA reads TGTGCCAGCAGCTTCCGGGACACGGAAGATACGCAGTATTTT. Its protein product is CASSFRDTEDTQYF. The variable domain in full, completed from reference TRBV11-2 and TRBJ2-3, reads EAGVAQSPRYKIIEKRQSVAFWCNPISGHATLYWYQQILGQGPKLLIQFQNNGVVDDSQLPKDRFSAERLKGVDSTLKIQPAKLEDSAVYLCASSFRDTEDTQYFGPGTRLTVL.